Listed below are T cell receptor beta chains from one sample, sequenced in a study of T cell changes during pregnancy in multiple sclerosis. Using immunoSEQ multiplex PCR, the repertoire was profiled, and TCRdb retains in-frame clones only, with some absent. The sample consists of over 25,000 clones, 80% to 90% of them appearing once. This sample comprised CD8+ T cells from peripheral blood mononuclear cells, obtained in the third trimester of pregnancy. The source of these receptors is a female donor with multiple sclerosis, enrolled in a pregnancy study. The conserved cysteine and the conserved F or W are not part of the CDR3 here. Size tells how often a clone was seen (once, few, many) or the class of an expanded clone, and some rows leave it out.

J,V,size,length,CDR3
TRBJ2-1,TRBV9,.,13,ASSVSNAGGGEQF
TRBJ1-1,TRBV4-1,once,13,ASSQVQQVNTEAF
TRBJ2-5,TRBV15,.,14,ATSRDDHRAQETQY
TRBJ2-1,TRBV6-1,.,14,ASSAVTRGFDNEQF
TRBJ1-5,TRBV5-6,.,14,ASSYSTDRINQPQH
TRBJ2-7,TRBV7-9,.,13,ASRPTSGSLYEQY
TRBJ2-3,TRBV15,once,17,ATSRDGEVGTGYLDTQY
TRBJ1-2,TRBV7-9,.,13,ASSPPQGPRDGYT
TRBJ2-2,TRBV5-1,.,14,ASSSGLAGGTGELF
TRBJ2-1,TRBV5-1,.,12,ASSGSGGPDEQF
TRBJ2-6,TRBV2,.,18,ASRAGQGAALIRVANVLT
TRBJ1-5,TRBV28,.,13,ASSPLLGGEKPQH
TRBJ2-3,TRBV5-1,.,16,ASSLAGLAGGPPDTQY
TRBJ2-1,TRBV7-9,.,12,ASSSLAGVNEQF
TRBJ1-1,TRBV28,.,11,ASSLPWNTEAF
TRBJ1-2,TRBV9,.,16,ASSPRSNTGISNYGYT
TRBJ2-7,TRBV5-1,.,11,ASSDGTAYEQY
TRBJ2-2,TRBV6-5,few,13,ASSYASENTGELF
TRBJ2-1,TRBV10-3,.,13,AISDLAGGPNEQF
TRBJ2-1,TRBV7-2,once,13,ASSLGQGVLNEQF
TRBJ2-1,TRBV29-1,.,14,SAQGSSGRLYNEQF
TRBJ2-7,TRBV2,.,12,ASSRGSGYYEQY
TRBJ2-1,TRBV6-5,.,14,ASSYSFSDRYNEQF
TRBJ1-1,TRBV5-4,.,13,ASSLEGVGSTEAF